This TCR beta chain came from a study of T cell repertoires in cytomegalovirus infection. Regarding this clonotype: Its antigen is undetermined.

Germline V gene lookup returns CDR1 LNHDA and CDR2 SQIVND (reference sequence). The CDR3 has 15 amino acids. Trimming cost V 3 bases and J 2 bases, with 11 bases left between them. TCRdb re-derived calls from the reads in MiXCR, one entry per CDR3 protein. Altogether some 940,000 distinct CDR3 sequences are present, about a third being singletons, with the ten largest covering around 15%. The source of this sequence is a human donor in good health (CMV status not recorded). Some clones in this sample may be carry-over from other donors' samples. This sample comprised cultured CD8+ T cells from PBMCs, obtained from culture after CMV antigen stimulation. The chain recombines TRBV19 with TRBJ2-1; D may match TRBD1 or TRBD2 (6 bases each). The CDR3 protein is CASSIYGGPYNEQFF. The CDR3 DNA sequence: TGTGCCAGTAGTATTTACGGGGGCCCCTACAATGAGCAGTTCTTC.